Each of the 20 T cell receptor beta chains below was sequenced from the same sample in a study of regulatory T cells in long-lasting Graves disease. CDR3 regions were amplified by Arm-PCR using iRepertoire HTBI primers to build TCR beta libraries. From the multiplex PCR reads, TCRdb called clonotypes with MiXCR, one entry per CDR3 protein. The repertoire has 300,000 to 400,000 distinct CDR3 sequences, approximately 16% of them found once; the top ten carry roughly 29%. Sample time point: newly diagnosed GD, antithyroid drugs for less than 3 months. Isolated PBMC RNA provided the starting material for the TCR library. The same specimen was also included in a second study, on T cells in Graves' hyperthyroidism and ophthalmopathy.

Sequencing was performed on peripheral blood mononuclear cells (PBMCs), taken at new diagnosis, from a patient treated with antithyroid drugs. All receptors come from a man aged 35 to 55 with Graves disease.

The rearrangement links TRBV6-6 to TRBJ2-7, with TRBD1 matching over 10 bases. CDR1 and CDR2 from the germline V gene are MNHNY and SVGAGI (reference sequence). V was clipped by 0 bases and J by 3 bases; unmatched bases: 2. CDR3 length equals 15 residues. The CDR3 sequence: CASSYSGQGNYEQYF. The DNA of the CDR3 is TGTGCCAGCAGTTACTCGGGACAGGGGAACTACGAGCAGTACTTC.

V is TRBV10-3 and J is TRBJ2-3, with TRBD2 as a possible D gene (5 bases). The CDR3 length is 12 residues. The germline V gene encodes CDR1 ENHRY and CDR2 SYGVKD. V dropped 6 bases and J dropped 5 bases, with 9 bases sitting between them. The CDR3 DNA sequence: TGTGCCATCAGGGGCGGGCAAGATACGCAGTATTTT. Translating it yields CAIRGGQDTQYF.

This clonotype was recorded many times. The V and J genes are TRBV6-1 and TRBJ2-6, with TRBD1 identical over 10 bases. This CDR3 has 17 amino acids. The germline CDR1 and CDR2 sequences are MNHNS and SASEGT. The junction had 7 bases not matched to a gene; V was cut back by 7 bases and J by 1 base. In nucleotides, the CDR3 is TGTGCCAGCATCCCCGGGACAGGGGATTCTGGGGCCAACGTCCTGACTTTC. Amino acids: CASIPGTGDSGANVLTF.

This clonotype was counted between two and nine times. The chain links TRBV20-1 to TRBJ1-6; D unresolved. This CDR3 has 11 amino acids. V lost 3 bases, J lost 10 bases, and 7 bases lay in between. The germline gives CDR1 DFQATT, CDR2 SNEGSKA (reference sequence). The CDR3 sequence is CSASLESPLHF. The CDR3 DNA reads as TGCAGTGCTAGTTTAGAGTCACCCCTCCACTTT.

This clonotype was observed many times. The V and J genes are TRBV12-3 or TRBV12-4 and TRBJ2-4, with TRBD2 matching over 8 bases. Unmatched junction bases numbered 4, after V lost 5 bases and J lost 4 bases. The CDR3 extends over 14 amino acids. Written as DNA, the CDR3 is TGTGCCAGCAGTCGGGGGGGGTCAAAAAACATTCAGTACTTC. Translating gives CASSRGGSKNIQYF.

This clonotype was counted between two and nine times. V gene TRBV7-3 combines with J gene TRBJ2-1; 9 bases are shared with TRBD2. The CDR3 covers 17 residues. The V gene's germline CDR1 is SGHTA and CDR2 FQGTGA. V dropped 4 bases and J dropped 1; count of bases not matched to a gene: 8. Written as DNA, the CDR3 is TGTGCCAGCAGCTCCCGAGGAGCGGGGGGATCCTACAATGAGCAGTTCTTC. Protein sequence: CASSSRGAGGSYNEQFF.

V is TRBV25-1 and J is TRBJ1-1, with 7 bases fitting TRBD1. Germline V CDR1 and CDR2: MGHDK, SYGVNS. The V and J ends lost 4 bases and 0 bases, in that order; junction bases with no gene match: 8. The CDR3 sequence is 16 residues long. Here the CDR3 reads CASSARQGVVNTEAFF. CDR3 in DNA: TGTGCCAGCAGTGCCCGACAGGGAGTGGTGAACACTGAAGCTTTCTTT.

The chain is built from TRBV29-1 and TRBJ2-1; 9 bases line up with TRBD1. The CDR3 is made up of 13 amino acids. V trimming: 0 bases; J trimming: 9 bases; junction bases outside the gene matches: 3. CDR1 and CDR2 (germline): SQVTM, ANQGSEA. CDR3 sequence (DNA): TGCAGCGTTGAAGATCGACAGGGGGGTGAGCAGTTCTTC. This encodes CSVEDRQGGEQFF.

This clonotype occurred a few times. This chain joins TRBV12-3 or TRBV12-4 and TRBJ2-2; possible D gene TRBD1, 5 bases. V was clipped by 5 bases and J by 6 bases, with 16 bases between them. CDR3 size: 15 residues. The CDR3 loop is CASSPAGLWSGELFF. The CDR3 coding sequence is TGTGCCAGCAGTCCAGCAGGGCTCTGGTCCGGGGAGCTGTTTTTT.

In this sample, this clonotype turned up a few times. A much bigger clone sits one base away, suggesting this may be a read error. Lacking the conserved final phenylalanine or tryptophan, this CDR3 likely reflects a read error. As DNA, the CDR3 is TGTGCCAGCAGCCCCACCGGGACAGCCTACGAGCAGTACCTC. Translating gives CASSPTGTAYEQYL. This rearrangement joins TRBV9 to TRBJ2-7, with 7 bases fitting TRBD1. The V and J ends lost 4 bases and 2 bases, in that order; junction bases with no gene match: 6. CDR1 SGDLS and CDR2 YYNGEE come from the germline V gene. CDR3 length: 14 residues.

There are many counts of this clonotype. The chain is built from TRBV28 and TRBJ2-1, with 12 positions matching TRBD2. J lost 10 bases, V lost 4 bases, and 8 bases had no gene match. The CDR3 is made up of 15 amino acids. CDR1 and CDR2 (germline): MDHEN, SYDVKM. The chain's CDR3 is CASSSASGGASEQFF. CDR3 DNA: TGTGCCAGCAGTTCTGCTAGCGGGGGGGCGAGCGAGCAGTTCTTC.

This clonotype was recorded a few times. The chain couples TRBV19 to TRBJ2-7; possibly TRBD1 or TRBD2 for D (5 bases each). CDR3 size: 15 residues. V lost 6 bases, J lost 1 base, and 16 bases lay in between. The germline V gene has CDR1 LNHDA and CDR2 SQIVND (reference sequence). The DNA for the CDR3 is TGTGCCAGTAGCCCCGGGTCCGGGGCTTCCTACGAGCAGTACTTC. Translated, it gives CASSPGSGASYEQYF.

This clonotype was seen ten or more times. V is TRBV20-1 and J is TRBJ2-2; 11 bases are a match to TRBD2. V lost 2 bases to trimming and J lost 4 bases; unmatched junction nucleotides: 3. In germline, CDR1 is DFQATT, CDR2 SNEGSKA (reference sequence). The CDR3 is made up of 15 amino acids. DNA for the CDR3: TGCAGTGCTAGACATAGCGGGGGGGGCACCGGGGAGCTGTTTTTT. Protein sequence: CSARHSGGGTGELFF.

A note on this clonotype: This may stem from a read error, because a much larger clone lies one nucleotide away. This sequence joins TRBV7-6 and TRBJ2-7; D is unclear. The CDR3 has 13 amino acids. Germline assignment: CDR1 SGHVS and CDR2 FNYEAQ. The CDR3 loop is CASNLHGAYEQYF. CDR3 nucleotide sequence: TGTGCCAGCAACTTACACGGAGCCTACGAGCAGTACTTC.

This clonotype has ten or more counts. The genes are TRBV30 and TRBJ1-1; 7 bases are shared with TRBD1. The germline CDR1 and CDR2 sequences are GTSNPN and SVGIG (reference sequence). The CDR3 runs to 15 residues. V trimming: 4 bases; J trimming: 0 bases; junction bases outside the gene matches: 8. This CDR3 is CAWKPGGPMNTEAFF. As DNA, the CDR3 is TGTGCCTGGAAGCCAGGGGGTCCCATGAACACTGAAGCTTTCTTT.

This clonotype came up many times. The chain recombines TRBV7-3 with TRBJ1-6; 7 nucleotides agree with TRBD1. The junction had 6 bases not matched to a gene; V was cut back by 2 bases and J by 5 bases. Germline CDR1 and CDR2: SGHTA and FQGTGA. The CDR3 is 16 amino acids. The CDR3 sequence is CASSLSGQENNSPLHF. The DNA for the CDR3 is TGTGCCAGCAGCTTATCCGGACAGGAGAATAATTCACCCCTCCACTTT.

This chain connects TRBV6-4 to TRBJ2-5, with a possible D match to TRBD2 (6 bases). The V end was cut by 11 bases, the J end by 4 bases, with 17 bases between. The germline V gene encodes CDR1 MRHNA and CDR2 SNTAGT. There are 13 residues in the CDR3. CDR3: CAGGTYETETQYF. The CDR3 nucleotides are TGTGCCGGAGGGACGTACGAGACAGAGACCCAGTACTTC.

This clonotype was picked up many times. The chain has TRBV30 and TRBJ2-2, with TRBD2 matching 7 bases. Per germline, CDR1 GTSNPN and CDR2 SVGIG (reference sequence). Trimming took 7 bases from V and 3 from J; bases not matched to a gene: 8. The CDR3 contains 14 residues. The CDR3 protein is CASTPGGYTGELFF. The CDR3 DNA reads TGTGCCTCGACCCCGGGGGGATACACCGGGGAGCTGTTTTTT.

The chain recombines TRBV11-3 with TRBJ2-1; no definite D call. V lost 4 bases to trimming and J lost 0 bases, with 13 bases between them. Germline lookup yields CDR1 SGHNT and CDR2 YENEEA. This CDR3 has 16 amino acids. CDR3 sequence (DNA): TGTGCCAGCAGCTCTTTACGGGCGAGCTCCTACAATGAGCAGTTCTTC. Translation gives CASSSLRASSYNEQFF.

The sample holds many counts of this clonotype. A much larger clonotype is one base distant, so this may be a read error. This chain links TRBV5-8 with TRBJ2-7; TRBD1 is a possible D gene (5 bases). From germline, CDR1 is SGHTS and CDR2 YDEGEE. CDR3 length: 12 amino acids. Trimming left V 3 bases short and J 4 bases short, with 8 bases between. The CDR3 loop is CASSWQGYEQYF. The CDR3 nucleotides are TGTGCCAGCAGCTGGCAGGGTTACGAGCAGTACTTC.